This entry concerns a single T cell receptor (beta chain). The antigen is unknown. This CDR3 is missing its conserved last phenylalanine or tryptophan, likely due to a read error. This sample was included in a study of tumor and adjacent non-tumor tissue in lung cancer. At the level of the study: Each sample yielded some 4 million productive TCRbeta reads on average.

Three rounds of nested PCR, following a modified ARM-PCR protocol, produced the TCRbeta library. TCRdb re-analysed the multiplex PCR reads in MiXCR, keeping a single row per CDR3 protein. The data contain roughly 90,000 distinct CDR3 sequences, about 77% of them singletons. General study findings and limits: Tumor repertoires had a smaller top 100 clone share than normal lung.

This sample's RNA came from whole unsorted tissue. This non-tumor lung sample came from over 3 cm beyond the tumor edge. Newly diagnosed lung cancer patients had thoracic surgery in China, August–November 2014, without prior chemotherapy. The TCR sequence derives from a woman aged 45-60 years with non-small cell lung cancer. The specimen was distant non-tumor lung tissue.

CDR3 coding DNA: TGTGCCAGTAGTCCAAATACAGGGATGCCCTATGGCTACACCTTA. It codes for CASSPNTGMPYGYTL. The V and J genes are TRBV12-3 or TRBV12-4 and TRBJ1-2, with a possible D match to TRBD1 (6 bases). V lost 9 bases and J lost 4, with 21 bases in between. The CDR3 has 15 residues.